One and the same sample provided the 26 T cell receptor beta chains below, sequenced in a study of long-term antiretroviral therapy in people with HIV. immunoSEQ v3.0 was run at survey level. The repertoire was sequenced with immunoSEQ multiplex PCR; TCRdb's copy has only in-frame clones and lacks some. The data show about 25,000 clones, with over 70% seen just once and 11% held by the top ten. Sequenced here: unsorted PBMCs, sampled 2.1 years after starting antiretroviral therapy. The receptors originated from a young man with HIV.

J is TRBJ1-1 and V is TRBV10-3, with D hard to call. CDR1 and CDR2 from the germline V gene are ENHRY and SYGVKD. The V and J ends lost 0 bases and 0 bases respectively, with 11 bases between them. This CDR3 has 16 amino acids. The CDR3 coding sequence is TGTGCCATCAGTGAGTCGCGGGGAACAATGAACACTGAAGCTTTCTTT. Encoded protein: CAISESRGTMNTEAFF.

The V call is TRBV14, the J call TRBJ1-1; D is undetermined. V was pared by 0 bases and J by 5 bases, with 13 bases between. The germline gives CDR1 SGHDN, CDR2 FVKESK. The CDR3 is 15 amino acids. The CDR3 nucleotides read TGTGCCAGCAGCCAAGATCCCCGGCGGGTTACTGAAGCTTTCTTT. Its translation: CASSQDPRRVTEAFF.

The J gene is TRBJ1-2, the V gene TRBV15; no definite D call. The CDR3 contains 14 residues. V dropped 0 bases and J dropped 6 bases, with 11 bases sitting between them. Germline V lookup: CDR1 LNHNV, CDR2 YYDKDF (reference sequence). DNA of the CDR3: TGTGCCACCAGCAGAGATGTGGAGAAACATGGCTACACCTTC. As protein: CATSRDVEKHGYTF.

The V call is TRBV7-2, the J call TRBJ2-2; D is unresolved. There are 14 residues in the CDR3. Per germline, CDR1 SGHTA and CDR2 FQGNSA. V dropped 2 bases and J dropped 3 bases, with 7 bases sitting between them. The CDR3 DNA sequence: TGTGCCAGCAGCTTAAGGTGGGACACCGGGGAGCTGTTTTTT. It is translated as CASSLRWDTGELFF.

The J gene is TRBJ2-1, the V gene TRBV6-6; 7 bases agree with TRBD2. The CDR3 contains 14 residues. The junction had 2 bases not matched to a gene; V was cut back by 5 bases and J by 1 base. Germline values: CDR1 MNHNY, CDR2 SVGAGI (reference sequence). CDR3 residues: CASSRTRSYNEQFF. The CDR3 DNA reads TGTGCCAGCAGTCGGACTAGGTCCTACAATGAGCAGTTCTTC.

The genes are TRBV16 and TRBJ1-1, with TRBD1 as a possible D gene (5 bases). The CDR3 contains 15 residues. V was shortened by 4 bases and J by 5 bases, with 17 bases between the two germline ends. The germline V gene has CDR1 KGHSY and CDR2 FQNENV. CDR3 loop: CASSPLTGVGTEAFF. In nucleotides, the CDR3 is TGTGCCAGCAGCCCCCTAACGGGGGTGGGGACTGAAGCTTTCTTT.

The chain is built from TRBV27 and TRBJ2-5, with 12 bases fitting TRBD1. Germline CDR1 and CDR2: MNHEY and SMNVEV (reference sequence). V dropped 6 bases and J dropped 5; count of bases not matched to a gene: 10. There are 16 residues in the CDR3. This CDR3 reads CASRPKGQGARETQYF. The DNA for the CDR3 is TGTGCCAGCAGACCAAAGGGACAGGGGGCGCGTGAGACCCAGTACTTC.

CDR3 DNA sequence: TGTGCCAGCAGCGAATCCAGGGGACAGGGTAGCTCCTACGAGCAGTACTTC. This encodes CASSESRGQGSSYEQYF. The chain joins TRBV7-6 to TRBJ2-7; 9 bases align to TRBD1. CDR1 is SGHVS and CDR2 is FNYEAQ in the germline V gene. The CDR3 is 17 amino acids. Trimming cost V 5 bases and J 0 bases; bases outside gene matches: 11.

This clone was seen a handful of times. This chain links TRBV30 with TRBJ2-3; D is perhaps TRBD1 (6 bases). Trimming removed 3 bases at V and 2 bases at J, with 15 bases between. Germline V gene data show CDR1 as GTSNPN and CDR2 as SVGIG (reference sequence). The CDR3 is made up of 15 amino acids. CDR3 residues: CAWSLGGGNTDTQYF. The CDR3 DNA is TGTGCCTGGAGCCTCGGTGGGGGCAACACAGATACGCAGTATTTT. The variable domain in full, with the rest retrieved from reference TRBV30 and TRBJ2-3, is SQTIHQWPATLVQPVGSPLSLECTVEGTSNPNLYWYRQAAGRGLQLLFYSVGIGQISSEVPQNLSASRPQDRQFILSSKKLLLSDSGFYLCAWSLGGGNTDTQYFGPGTRLTVL.

This chain's CDR3 is CASSEAAGQGEETQYF. The CDR3 DNA is TGTGCCAGCAGTGAAGCCGCGGGACAGGGGGAAGAGACCCAGTACTTC. This chain uses TRBV2 with TRBJ2-5, with TRBD1 matching 11 bases. The CDR3 is made up of 16 amino acids. V shed 0 bases, J shed 3 bases, and the junction held 3 bases outside the gene matches. Germline CDR1 reads SNHLY; CDR2 reads FYNNEI.

This clone was found a few times. The chain uses TRBV27 and TRBJ1-2; 7 bases map to TRBD1. This CDR3 is built from 14 residues. CDR1 MNHEY and CDR2 SMNVEV come from the germline V gene (reference sequence). With V trimmed by 7 bases and J by 1 base, 6 bases remained unmatched. Here the CDR3 reads CASMGTAFNYGYTF. In nucleotides, the CDR3 is TGTGCCAGCATGGGGACAGCTTTTAACTATGGCTACACCTTC.

This chain uses TRBV7-6 with TRBJ2-7; the match to TRBD2 covers 10 bases. J was trimmed by 5 bases and V by 5 bases; bases with no gene match: 12. Germline CDR1 and CDR2: SGHVS and FNYEAQ. This CDR3 region has 16 residues. CDR3 coding DNA: TGTGCCAGCAGCGACAAACCTAGCGGGGGAGCCGACGAGCAGTACTTC. This codes for CASSDKPSGGADEQYF.

V gene TRBV9 combines with J gene TRBJ2-1; D gene ambiguous. Germline V gene sequence: CDR1 SGDLS, CDR2 YYNGEE. CDR3 length: 15 amino acids. V was cut by 3 bases and J by 0 bases, with 10 bases left in between. The CDR3 loop is CASSARLGSYNEQFF. The CDR3 DNA is TGTGCCAGCAGCGCTCGACTGGGCTCCTACAATGAGCAGTTCTTC. The whole variable domain, remainder taken from reference TRBV9 and TRBJ2-1, is DSGVTQTPKHLITATGQRVTLRCSPRSGDLSVYWYQQSLDQGLQFLIQYYNGEERAKGNILERFSAQQFPDLHSELNLSSLELGDSALYFCASSARLGSYNEQFFGPGTRLTVL.

The chain combines TRBV15 with TRBJ2-5; D is unresolved. The V gene's germline CDR1 is LNHNV and CDR2 YYDKDF (reference sequence). V shed 4 bases and J shed 4 bases, with 4 bases lying between them. The CDR3 totals 11 residues. The CDR3 coding sequence is TGTGCCACCAGCAACCTAGAGACCCAGTACTTC. The encoded protein is CATSNLETQYF.

DNA for the CDR3: TGTGCCAGCAGGACGGACAGGGGGCGTGAAAAACTGTTTTTT. It specifies CASRTDRGREKLFF. The gene calls are TRBV2 and TRBJ1-4; 11 nucleotides match TRBD1. The CDR3 has 14 residues. V gave up 6 bases and J gave up 7 bases; unmatched junction bases: 4. Germline V gene sequence: CDR1 SNHLY, CDR2 FYNNEI. Using reference TRBV2 and TRBJ1-4 for the parts outside the CDR3, the full variable domain is EPEVTQTPSHQVTQMGQEVILRCVPISNHLYFYWYRQILGQKVEFLVSFYNNEISEKSEIFDDQFSVERPDGSNFTLKIRSTKLEDSAMYFCASRTDRGREKLFFGSGTQLSVL.

The chain's CDR3 is CASSQGPGHNSPLHF. CDR3 DNA sequence: TGCGCCAGCAGCCAAGGTCCGGGGCATAATTCACCCCTCCACTTT. The chain links TRBV4-1 to TRBJ1-6; D possibly corresponds to TRBD1 (5 bases). This CDR3 region has 15 residues. V was clipped by 1 base and J by 5 bases, with 9 bases between them. Germline CDR1 and CDR2: MGHRA and YSYEKL.

J is TRBJ2-4 and V is TRBV14; no clear D. V lost 1 base and J 12 bases, leaving 10 bases between the germline ends. This CDR3 region has 12 residues. CDR1 SGHDN and CDR2 FVKESK come from the germline V gene. The CDR3 coding sequence is TGTGCCAGCAGCCAAGCCGGTTCTTATCAGTACTTC. Encoded protein: CASSQAGSYQYF. Full variable domain (remainder filled in from reference TRBV14 and TRBJ2-4): EAGVTQFPSHSVIEKGQTVTLRCDPISGHDNLYWYRRVMGKEIKFLLHFVKESKQDESGMPNNRFLAERTGGTYSTLKVQPAELEDSGVYFCASSQAGSYQYFGAGTRLSVL.

This chain links TRBV5-6 with TRBJ2-7, with D maybe TRBD2 (5 bases). Germline assignment: CDR1 SGHDT and CDR2 YYEEEE. V dropped 0 bases and J dropped 4 bases, with 8 bases sitting between them. CDR3 length: 13 amino acids. The CDR3 DNA reads TGTGCCAGCAGCTTGGTCGTAGCGTACGAGCAGTACTTC. Translating gives CASSLVVAYEQYF. Full variable domain (remainder filled in from reference TRBV5-6 and TRBJ2-7): DAGVTQSPTHLIKTRGQQVTLRCSPKSGHDTVSWYQQALGQGPQFIFQYYEEEERQRGNFPDRFSGHQFPNYSSELNVNALLLGDSALYLCASSLVVAYEQYFGPGTRLTVT.

This clone was counted only a few times. V is TRBV9 and J is TRBJ2-2; 9 bases map to TRBD2. This CDR3 contains 16 residues. The V and J ends lost 1 base and 5 bases, in that order; junction bases with no gene match: 6. The germline gives CDR1 SGDLS, CDR2 YYNGEE. CDR3 protein: CASSVTLAGNTGELFF. DNA of the CDR3: TGTGCCAGCAGCGTAACCCTAGCGGGGAATACCGGGGAGCTGTTTTTT.

This chain joins TRBV7-6 and TRBJ1-3; TRBD1 aligns across 8 bases. V shed 1 base and J 4 bases; nucleotides not matched to a gene: 0. The germline V gene has CDR1 SGHVS and CDR2 FNYEAQ. This CDR3 is built from 14 residues. CDR3 DNA: TGTGCCAGCAGCTTAGGGACAGGGGGAAACACCATATATTTT. Protein sequence: CASSLGTGGNTIYF.

This clone was seen only a few times. V is TRBV6-1 and J is TRBJ1-3; tentatively, D is TRBD1 (5 bases). Germline CDR1 reads MNHNS; CDR2 reads SASEGT. V lost 4 bases and J lost 4, with 8 bases in between. The CDR3 has 13 residues. Here the CDR3 DNA reads TGTGCCAGCAGTGCCAGGGCGGGAAACACCATATATTTT. Its protein product is CASSARAGNTIYF.

V is TRBV4-3 and J is TRBJ2-2; D perhaps matches TRBD2 (5 bases). V lost 3 bases and J 6 bases, leaving 8 bases between the germline ends. Germline V lookup: CDR1 LGHNA, CDR2 YSLEER. The CDR3 contains 13 residues. CDR3 bases: TGCGCCAGCAGCCATGGAGGCCCCGGGGAGCTGTTTTTT. It encodes CASSHGGPGELFF.

The chain uses TRBV6-5 and TRBJ2-5; D unresolved. CDR3 length equals 11 residues. V was pared by 2 bases and J by 4 bases, with 2 bases between. The germline gives CDR1 MNHEY, CDR2 SVGAGI. The CDR3 coding sequence is TGTGCCAGCAGTTACCTAGAGACCCAGTACTTC. Encoded protein: CASSYLETQYF.

The V and J genes are TRBV7-8 and TRBJ1-5; 7 bases line up with TRBD1. Germline values: CDR1 SGHVS, CDR2 FQNEAQ. Unmatched junction bases numbered 9, after V lost 5 bases and J lost 8 bases. This CDR3 has 14 amino acids. CDR3 sequence: CASSPSGQRKPQHF. The CDR3 bases are TGTGCCAGCAGCCCCTCGGGACAGAGGAAGCCCCAGCATTTT.

With regard to this clone: This CDR3 is also generated by other DNA sequences in the sample. This chain joins TRBV5-4 and TRBJ1-1; D ambiguous. The CDR3 spans 13 residues. Germline V CDR1 and CDR2: SGHNT, YYREEE (reference sequence). The ends were cut back, 4 bases at V and 0 bases at J, with 7 bases in the middle. This chain's CDR3 is CASSRRVNTEAFF. CDR3 nucleotide sequence: TGTGCCAGCAGCAGGCGCGTGAACACTGAAGCTTTCTTT. Drawing the rest from reference TRBV5-4 and TRBJ1-1, the complete variable domain is ETGVTQSPTHLIKTRGQQVTLRCSSQSGHNTVSWYQQALGQGPQFIFQYYREEENGRGNFPPRFSGLQFPNYSSELNVNALELDDSALYLCASSRRVNTEAFFGQGTRLTVV.

This clone was counted between two and nine times. The chain employs TRBV7-9 and TRBJ2-7, with 11 positions matching TRBD1. The CDR3 length is 14 residues. In germline, CDR1 is SEHNR, CDR2 FQNEAQ (reference sequence). V trimming: 5 bases; J trimming: 6 bases; junction bases outside the gene matches: 6. This CDR3 is CASSMPDRGPEQYF. The DNA for the CDR3 is TGTGCCAGCAGCATGCCGGACAGGGGGCCCGAGCAGTACTTC. Based on the CDR3 plus reference TRBV7-9 and TRBJ2-7, the full variable domain is DTGVSQNPRHKITKRGQNVTFRCDPISEHNRLYWYRQTLGQGPEFLTYFQNEAQLEKSRLLSDRFSAERPKGSFSTLEIQRTEQGDSAMYLCASSMPDRGPEQYFGPGTRLTVT.